This is a list of T cell receptor beta chains from one sample in a study of T cells in Graves' hyperthyroidism and ophthalmopathy. MiXCR, applied by TCRdb to the multiplex PCR reads, yields one record per CDR3 protein. The sample carries about half a million distinct CDR3 sequences, 20% to 25% recorded once. Sequencing was performed on blood. All receptors come from a man between 18 and 35 years old with Graves' hyperthyroidism. CDR3s include the opening cysteine and the closing phenylalanine or tryptophan. Each record gives: V gene, D gene, J gene, CDR3 length, clone size, CDR3 DNA, CDR3 protein. The D gene is left open where the match is weak. Only part of the rows carry a size: once, few, many, or a class if the clone is expanded.

TRBV12-3/TRBV12-4,NA,TRBJ1-1,13,many,TGTGCCAGCAGCCTCCAAGAACGGACTGAAGCTTTCTTT,CASSLQERTEAFF
TRBV19,NA,TRBJ2-2,12,few,TGTGCCACCGATAGAGAAGTCGGGGAGCTGTTTTTT,CATDREVGELFF
TRBV5-1,NA,TRBJ2-2,16,many,TGCGCCAGCAGGACGCGGGTGGAGGCGAACACCGGGGAGCTGTTTTTT,CASRTRVEANTGELFF
TRBV11-1,NA,TRBJ1-1,13,NA,TGTGCCAGCAGCTTAGTTCAAACAGTTGAAGCTTTCTTT,CASSLVQTVEAFF
TRBV6-5,NA,TRBJ2-7,12,many,TGTGCCAGCAGTTACGGGGGGACCGAGCAGTACTTC,CASSYGGTEQYF
TRBV28,NA,TRBJ2-5,17,NA,TGTGCCAGCAGTTTTAGCCCCAGGCAAACCTCACAAGAGACCCAGTACTTC,CASSFSPRQTSQETQYF
TRBV20-1,TRBD1,TRBJ2-5,12,NA,TGCAGTGTAGACGACAGGGCGAAGACCAAGTACTTC,CSVDDRAKTKYF
TRBV20-1,NA,TRBJ1-1,13,many,TGCAGTGCTAGAGATCTTACAGGGACTGAAGCTTTCTTT,CSARDLTGTEAFF
TRBV2,NA,TRBJ1-6,14,few,TGTGCCAGCAGTGAAGAGGGAATAAATTCACCCCTCCACTTT,CASSEEGINSPLHF
TRBV6-2/TRBV6-3,TRBD1,TRBJ2-7,14,many,TGTGCCAGCACGCTTCGACAGGGCTCCTACGAGCAGTACTTC,CASTLRQGSYEQYF
TRBV24-1,TRBD1,TRBJ2-7,15,NA,TGTGCCACCAGTGAGACCGGGACAGGGGGCTACGAGCAGTACTTC,CATSETGTGGYEQYF
TRBV30,NA,TRBJ1-2,12,many,TGTGCCTGGAGAAAGGGAAACTATGGCTACACCTTC,CAWRKGNYGYTF
TRBV6-2/TRBV6-3,NA,TRBJ1-2,17,NA,TGTGCCAGCAGTTACCCGCCCCGATTCCCGGCTAACTATGGCTACACCTTC,CASSYPPRFPANYGYTF
TRBV30,NA,TRBJ1-1,17,many,TGTGCCTGGAGTATAGGGTCCGGGGGGCTGGGAGACACTGAAGCTTTCTTT,CAWSIGSGGLGDTEAFF
TRBV3-1,TRBD1,TRBJ2-7,15,many,TGTGCCAGCAGCCAAAGGACAGGGGCAAGCTACGAGCAGTACTTC,CASSQRTGASYEQYF
TRBV12-3/TRBV12-4,NA,TRBJ2-7,12,NA,TGTGCCAGCAGTTTGTCGGCGGAGGAGCAGTACTTC,CASSLSAEEQYF
TRBV6-1,TRBD1,TRBJ2-7,16,NA,TGTGCCAGCAGTACGAGACAGGGCCAGGCCCTATACGAGCAGTACTTC,CASSTRQGQALYEQYF
TRBV7-9,NA,TRBJ2-7,14,few,TGTGCCAGCAGCCCAGGACTGGGGGTCTACGAGCAGTACTTC,CASSPGLGVYEQYF
TRBV6-7,TRBD1,TRBJ1-2,13,few,TGTGCCACTCAAATACGGGACAGGGATGGCTACACCTTC,CATQIRDRDGYTF